The next 17 T cell receptor beta chains were all read from a single sample in a study of OX40 agonist ivuxolimab in advanced cancers. The library was built by means of the immunoSEQ multiplex PCR assay. TCRdb mirrors the immuneACCESS table, restricted to in-frame sequences. Some clones are absent from its copies; in checked studies, under half trace to an unresolved V gene, and the reason for the others is unknown. The sample has roughly 73,000 clones on record, approximately 80% of them singletons. Approximately 1% of the sample belongs to the ten largest clones. The sequenced sample was CD4+ or CD8+ T cells sorted from blood, obtained in a trial of the OX40 agonist ivuxolimab. The receptors come from an adult with an advanced solid tumor such as melanoma, head and neck, liver or kidney cancer.

The chain uses TRBV28 and TRBJ1-3, with TRBD1 matching over 8 bases. Germline V gives CDR1 MDHEN, CDR2 SYDVKM. CDR3 size: 16 residues. The V gene end was trimmed by 6 bases and the J gene end by 4 bases; junction bases not matched to a gene: 11. The CDR3 loop is CASRRPLTGAGNTIYF. The CDR3 nucleotides are TGTGCCAGCAGGCGACCGTTGACAGGGGCGGGAAACACCATATATTTT.

This sequence joins TRBV7-2 and TRBJ1-1, with D possibly being TRBD1 (5 bases). The CDR3 length is 13 residues. Germline CDR1 is SGHTA and CDR2 is FQGNSA. Trimming removed 4 bases from V and 4 bases from J, with 10 bases in between. CDR3: CASSSRGGTEAFF. The CDR3 DNA reads TGTGCCAGCAGCTCAAGGGGCGGCACTGAAGCTTTCTTT.

This rearrangement joins TRBV5-1 to TRBJ2-7; perhaps TRBD1 as D (5 bases). Germline V CDR1 and CDR2: SGHRS, YFSETQ. The CDR3 is made up of 13 amino acids. V was trimmed by 1 base and J by 1 base, leaving 6 bases between them. The CDR3 nucleotides are TGCGCCAGCAGCTTGCGACAGTCCTACGAGCAGTACTTC. Residues: CASSLRQSYEQYF.

This chain connects TRBV28 to TRBJ1-1; TRBD1 might be the D (6 bases). The CDR3 has 13 residues. Deletions cut 6 bases from V and 1 base from J, with 9 bases between. Germline V gene lookup returns CDR1 MDHEN and CDR2 SYDVKM. CDR3 sequence reads: CASRKGGNTEAFF. CDR3 DNA sequence: TGTGCCAGCAGGAAGGGGGGGAACACTGAAGCTTTCTTT.

The rearrangement uses TRBV5-6 and TRBJ2-3; the match to TRBD2 covers 7 bases. From germline, CDR1 is SGHDT and CDR2 YYEEEE. The junction had 17 bases not matched to a gene; V was cut back by 3 bases and J by 4 bases. CDR3 length: 18 residues. CDR3 protein: CASSSIILAPSGADTQYF. The CDR3 DNA reads as TGTGCCAGCAGCTCAATAATACTAGCGCCCTCGGGGGCAGATACGCAGTATTTT.

This chain joins TRBV4-1 and TRBJ1-3; D call uncertain. Per germline, CDR1 MGHRA and CDR2 YSYEKL. The V end was cut by 0 bases, the J end by 0 bases, with 9 bases between. The CDR3 loop spans 16 amino acids. CDR3 sequence: CASSQEVSPSGNTIYF. The CDR3 coding sequence is TGCGCCAGCAGCCAAGAGGTCAGTCCCTCTGGAAACACCATATATTTT.

This clone qualifies as medium-sized. The gene calls are TRBV21-1 and TRBJ1-1; the table's D call of TRBD1 was not tested on the DNA. TRBV21-1 is deemed a pseudogene. The CDR3 is 14 amino acids. DNA for the CDR3: TGTGCCAGCAGCAAAGCCCGACAGGGGGCTGAAGCTTTCTTT. Amino acids: CASSKARQGAEAFF.

This clone was detected a few times. The V and J genes are TRBV19 and TRBJ1-1; D is uncertain. The CDR3 length is 12 residues. V was clipped by 8 bases and J by 3 bases, with 10 bases between them. Germline V gene data show CDR1 as LNHDA and CDR2 as SQIVND (reference sequence). The CDR3: CASSNPYTEAFF. DNA of the CDR3: TGTGCCAGTTCAAACCCCTACACTGAAGCTTTCTTT.

The chain is built from TRBV7-8 and TRBJ1-2, with TRBD1 identical over 8 bases. The germline V gene has CDR1 SGHVS and CDR2 FQNEAQ. The CDR3 covers 14 residues. Trimming removed 4 bases from V and 8 bases from J; junction bases left unmatched: 9. DNA of the CDR3: TGTGCCAGCAGCTCCGGGACAGGTCAATTCGGCTACACCTTC. Amino acid sequence: CASSSGTGQFGYTF.

V usage is TRBV18 and J usage is TRBJ2-5; D may be TRBD1 (5 bases). Deletions cut 4 bases from V and 3 bases from J, with 9 bases between. This CDR3 has 13 residues. In germline, CDR1 is KGHSH, CDR2 LQKENI. As DNA, the CDR3 is TGTGCCAGCTCACTGACAGAGAAAGAGACCCAGTACTTC. Its translation is CASSLTEKETQYF.

This sequence joins TRBV30 and TRBJ1-4; weak D call: TRBD1 (5 bases). V was trimmed by 4 bases and J by 7 bases, leaving 13 bases between them. The CDR3 length is 13 residues. CDR1 and CDR2 from the germline V gene are GTSNPN and SVGIG (reference sequence). CDR3 residues: CAWTQGSGEKLFF. In DNA, the CDR3 is TGTGCCTGGACCCAGGGCTCTGGTGAAAAACTGTTTTTT.

This chain uses TRBV7-6 with TRBJ2-7, with unresolved D. The CDR3 sequence is 13 residues long. Germline V gene data show CDR1 as SGHVS and CDR2 as FNYEAQ. V shed 0 bases and J shed 6 bases, with 9 bases lying between them. CDR3 in DNA: TGTGCCAGCAGCTTAGCGCAAACAGCCGAGCAGTACTTC. Its protein product is CASSLAQTAEQYF.

The chain links TRBV5-1 to TRBJ2-5, with 7 bases matching TRBD2. Looked up from germline, CDR1 is SGHRS and CDR2 is YFSETQ. V was pared by 4 bases and J by 6 bases, with 9 bases of the junction left unmatched. This CDR3 has 14 amino acids. The chain's CDR3 is CASSRGGGEQTQYF. CDR3 sequence (DNA): TGCGCCAGCAGCCGCGGGGGTGGCGAGCAGACCCAGTACTTC. Looking up the rest from reference TRBV5-1 and TRBJ2-5 gives the full variable domain: KAGVTQTPRYLIKTRGQQVTLSCSPISGHRSVSWYQQTPGQGLQFLFEYFSETQRNKGNFPGRFSGRQFSNSRSEMNVSTLELGDSALYLCASSRGGGEQTQYFGPGTRLLVL.

This chain uses TRBV19 with TRBJ2-2; a weak D match, TRBD1 (6 bases). V was pared by 7 bases and J by 5 bases, with 17 bases between. The CDR3 sequence is 15 residues long. Germline CDR1 reads LNHDA; CDR2 reads SQIVND (reference sequence). Here the CDR3 reads CASTLGAAWTGELFF. The CDR3 DNA sequence: TGTGCCAGTACCTTGGGGGCGGCTTGGACCGGGGAGCTGTTTTTT.

This chain joins TRBV10-3 and TRBJ1-1, with a weak D call TRBD1 (6 bases). Trimming took 6 bases from V and 1 from J, leaving 9 bases between them. The germline V gene has CDR1 ENHRY and CDR2 SYGVKD. The CDR3 length is 13 residues. The CDR3 nucleotides are TGTGCCATCAGAGGGACACCGAACACTGAAGCTTTCTTT. Translation: CAIRGTPNTEAFF.

In its sample, this clone was seen once. The V call is TRBV19, the J call TRBJ1-4; D uncertain. CDR1 and CDR2 (germline): LNHDA, SQIVND (reference sequence). The germline V and J ends were trimmed by 5 bases and 0 bases, with 22 bases remaining between them. The CDR3 loop spans 19 amino acids. CDR3 residues: CASSPLLSGKAATNEKLFF. DNA of the CDR3: TGTGCCAGTAGTCCCCTTTTGTCGGGGAAAGCCGCAACTAATGAAAAACTGTTTTTT.

The rearrangement joins TRBV6-6 to TRBJ2-3; the D is unclear. V was pared by 6 bases and J by 7 bases, with 14 bases between. This CDR3 contains 13 residues. CDR1 is MNHNY, CDR2 SVGAGI, per germline (reference sequence). CDR3: CASSPTGLNTQYF. The CDR3, as DNA: TGTGCCAGCAGCCCCACCGGGTTAAATACGCAGTATTTT.